Following are 20 T cell receptor beta chains from one sample sequenced in a study of T cell responses to AZD1222 COVID-19 vaccine (dated by TCRdb to about 2021). The time point label for this specimen denotes: baseline before first vaccination. The method was the immunoSEQ multiplex PCR assay. The table was pulled from immuneACCESS by TCRdb, which kept in-frame rearrangements only. Such tables lose some clones; where checked, under half of the loss comes from unresolved V genes, and the rest has no known cause. Across this sample there are 85,000 to 120,000 clones, with under 90% seen only once. The biggest ten clones account for about 5.4% of the sample. This material consisted of peripheral blood, taken on day 0 of AZD1222 vaccination. The receptors here all came from an adult in good health.

This chain uses TRBV9 with TRBJ1-2, with unresolved D. Trimming removed 4 bases from V and 8 bases from J, with 15 bases in between. Germline loops: CDR1 SGDLS, CDR2 YYNGEE. CDR3 length equals 13 residues. CDR3: CASSPRGVGGYTF. In DNA form, the CDR3 reads TGTGCCAGCAGCCCCCGCGGGGTCGGCGGCTACACCTTC.

In its sample, this clone was seen a few times. This rearrangement joins TRBV4-3 to TRBJ2-1; possibly TRBD2 for D (6 bases). V was shortened by 4 bases and J by 9 bases, with 16 bases between the two germline ends. This CDR3 region has 14 residues. In germline, CDR1 is LGHNA, CDR2 YSLEER. CDR3 in amino acids: CASSRGGTRGEQFF. The CDR3 DNA is TGCGCCAGCAGCCGTGGAGGGACCCGGGGTGAGCAGTTCTTC.

The rearrangement joins TRBV5-6 to TRBJ2-7, with D possibly being TRBD2 (5 bases). Trimming pared 1 base from V and 3 bases from J, leaving 17 bases between. Germline V gives CDR1 SGHDT, CDR2 YYEEEE. The CDR3 covers 16 residues. CDR3 DNA: TGTGCCAGCAGCTTGCCTGACGGCCAGAGGGACTACGAGCAGTACTTC. Protein sequence: CASSLPDGQRDYEQYF.

The chain couples TRBV15 to TRBJ1-1; D is perhaps TRBD1 (5 bases). Trimming removed 3 bases from V and 5 bases from J, with 10 bases in between. Germline V CDR1 and CDR2: LNHNV, YYDKDF (reference sequence). The CDR3 extends over 13 amino acids. CDR3 residues: CATSSGTVTEAFF. The CDR3 region has the DNA TGTGCCACCAGCAGCGGGACTGTTACTGAAGCTTTCTTT.

The chain joins TRBV5-1 to TRBJ1-2; 7 nucleotides match TRBD1. The CDR3 runs to 12 residues. The germline V gene encodes CDR1 SGHRS and CDR2 YFSETQ. The trim removed 4 bases at V and 5 bases at J, leaving 2 bases unmatched. CDR3 residues: CASSQDRYGYTF. The CDR3 DNA reads TGCGCCAGCAGCCAGGACAGGTATGGCTACACCTTC.

This clone has just a few counts. The gene calls are TRBV4-3 and TRBJ2-1, with D unresolved. Trimming stripped 0 bases from V and 10 bases from J, with 10 bases between. Germline V gene sequence: CDR1 LGHNA, CDR2 YSLEER. The CDR3 consists of 13 residues. Written as DNA, the CDR3 is TGCGCCAGCAGCCAAGATTGGCCCGGGGAGCAGTTCTTC. Amino acid sequence: CASSQDWPGEQFF.

The rearrangement uses TRBV28 and TRBJ1-4; D is uncertain. Looked up from germline, CDR1 is MDHEN and CDR2 is SYDVKM. This CDR3 is 12 amino acids long. V was trimmed by 11 bases and J by 8 bases, leaving 15 bases between them. The CDR3 region has the DNA TGTGCCGCGCGTCAGGCGGGAGAAAAACTGTTTTTT. Encoded protein: CAARQAGEKLFF.

The gene calls are TRBV7-3 and TRBJ2-2, with 9 bases identical to TRBD2. CDR1 SGHTA and CDR2 FQGTGA come from the germline V gene. This CDR3 comprises 14 residues. Losses at the gene ends were 4 bases for V and 9 bases for J; bases not matched to a gene: 6. The CDR3 spells CASSYSASGRELFF. CDR3 sequence (DNA): TGTGCCAGCAGCTACTCGGCTAGCGGGAGGGAGCTGTTTTTT.

V usage is TRBV20-1 and J usage is TRBJ2-7; TRBD2 is a possible D gene (6 bases). This CDR3 region has 14 residues. V lost 3 bases and J 2 bases, leaving 14 bases between the germline ends. In germline, CDR1 is DFQATT, CDR2 SNEGSKA (reference sequence). The CDR3 is CSASGTVQAYEQYF. CDR3 DNA: TGCAGTGCTAGTGGGACTGTCCAAGCCTACGAGCAGTACTTC.

This sequence joins TRBV6-2 or TRBV6-3 and TRBJ1-4, with D possibly matching TRBD1 (6 bases). V dropped 6 bases and J dropped 10 bases, with 12 bases sitting between them. CDR3 length: 12 residues. Germline V gene lookup returns CDR1 MNHEY and CDR2 SVGEGT. CDR3 DNA: TGTGCCAGCAGCCCAGGGGAGCTAAAACTGTTTTTT. Translating gives CASSPGELKLFF.

The chain employs TRBV4-3 and TRBJ1-4; D might be TRBD1 (6 bases). The length of the CDR3 is 16 residues. In germline, CDR1 is LGHNA, CDR2 YSLEER. V gave up 0 bases and J gave up 5 bases, with 13 bases separating them. CDR3: CASSQERARGNEKLFF. The CDR3 DNA reads as TGCGCCAGCAGCCAAGAGAGAGCCAGGGGAAATGAAAAACTGTTTTTT.

The chain uses TRBV11-2 and TRBJ2-3; no firm D call. Deletions cut 7 bases from V and 0 bases from J, with 5 bases between. The V gene's germline CDR1 is SGHAT and CDR2 FQNNGV. CDR3 size: 12 residues. The chain's CDR3 is CASTSSTDTQYF. In DNA form, the CDR3 reads TGTGCCAGCACCTCAAGCACAGATACGCAGTATTTT.

As concerns this clone: Other DNA sequences in the sample encode the same CDR3. This chain uses TRBV7-2 with TRBJ1-3; D ambiguous. The CDR3 sequence is 14 residues long. Looked up from germline, CDR1 is SGHTA and CDR2 is FQGNSA. V lost 1 base and J 0 bases, leaving 4 bases between the germline ends. The CDR3 is CASSLGGSGNTIYF. In DNA form, the CDR3 reads TGTGCCAGCAGCTTAGGGGGCTCTGGAAACACCATATATTTT.

This clone was counted between two and nine times. The genes are TRBV4-1 and TRBJ1-1; unclear D gene. This CDR3 has 14 amino acids. V lost 1 base and J lost 4, with 10 bases in between. Germline V gene sequence: CDR1 MGHRA, CDR2 YSYEKL. CDR3 bases: TGCGCCAGCAGCCAAGCAATGGGCGGCACTGAAGCTTTCTTT. Translation gives CASSQAMGGTEAFF.

This chain connects TRBV4-3 to TRBJ2-3; 8 bases map to TRBD2. Trimming removed 4 bases from V and 3 bases from J; junction bases left unmatched: 12. The CDR3 extends over 17 amino acids. Germline CDR1 reads LGHNA; CDR2 reads YSLEER. The CDR3 bases are TGCGCCAGCAGCCGAATAAGTAGCGGGGTGGGGACAGATACGCAGTATTTT. Its translation: CASSRISSGVGTDTQYF.

This clone was recorded a few times. This sequence joins TRBV4-1 and TRBJ1-5, with D tentatively TRBD1 (5 bases). Looked up from germline, CDR1 is MGHRA and CDR2 is YSYEKL. The CDR3 runs 14 residues. V was shortened by 0 bases and J by 13 bases, with 16 bases between the two germline ends. In nucleotides, the CDR3 is TGCGCCAGCAGCCAAGATGGGACCGCGATTCTACAGCATTTT. Translated: CASSQDGTAILQHF.

The chain recombines TRBV30 with TRBJ1-1; D gene uncertain. This CDR3 is built from 14 residues. Trimming pared 3 bases from V and 1 base from J, leaving 12 bases between. Germline lookup yields CDR1 GTSNPN and CDR2 SVGIG (reference sequence). CDR3 sequence (DNA): TGTGCCTGGAGCCTCTGGGGTAGGAACACTGAAGCTTTCTTT. Translation gives CAWSLWGRNTEAFF.

This clone was seen a few times. This chain links TRBV15 with TRBJ1-2; the match to TRBD1 covers 7 bases. The V segment lost 3 bases and the J segment 7 bases; nucleotides outside the gene matches: 8. Germline V gene sequence: CDR1 LNHNV, CDR2 YYDKDF (reference sequence). The CDR3 totals 14 residues. The chain's CDR3 is CATSRGQPGRGYTF. The CDR3 bases are TGTGCCACCAGCAGGGGACAGCCTGGACGTGGCTACACCTTC.

The chain couples TRBV24-1 to TRBJ2-3, with 15 nucleotides matching TRBD2. This CDR3 comprises 17 residues. Trimming took 3 bases from V and 8 from J; bases not matched to a gene: 8. The V gene's germline CDR1 is KGHDR and CDR2 SFDVKD. DNA of the CDR3: TGTGCCACCAGTGATCCCAGGACTAGCGGGAGGGGAAGTACGCAGTATTTT. It yields the protein CATSDPRTSGRGSTQYF.

V gene TRBV28 combines with J gene TRBJ2-6; no clear D gene. Germline loops: CDR1 MDHEN, CDR2 SYDVKM. The CDR3 extends over 14 amino acids. V lost 5 bases to trimming and J lost 1 base, with 6 bases between them. CDR3 in DNA: TGTGCCAGCAGTCCGCGATCTGGGGCCAACGTCCTGACTTTC. This sequence encodes CASSPRSGANVLTF. Full variable domain (missing parts from reference TRBV28 and TRBJ2-6): DVKVTQSSRYLVKRTGEKVFLECVQDMDHENMFWYRQDPGLGLRLIYFSYDVKMKEKGDIPEGYSVSREKKERFSLILESASTNQTSMYLCASSPRSGANVLTFGAGSRLTVL.